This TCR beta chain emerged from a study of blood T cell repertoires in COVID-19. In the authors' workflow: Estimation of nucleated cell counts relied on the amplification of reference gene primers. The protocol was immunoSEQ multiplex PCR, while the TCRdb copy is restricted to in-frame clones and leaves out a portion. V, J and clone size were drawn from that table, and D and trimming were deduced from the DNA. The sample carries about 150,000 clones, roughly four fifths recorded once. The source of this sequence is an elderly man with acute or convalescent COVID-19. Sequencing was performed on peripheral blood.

The CDR3 coding sequence is TGTGCCAGCAGCGTAGCAAGCGGGGGTTTGTCAGATACGCAGTATTTT. Translated, it gives CASSVASGGLSDTQYF. The chain employs TRBV9 and TRBJ2-3; 8 bases are shared with TRBD2. Per the germline V gene, CDR1 is SGDLS and CDR2 is YYNGEE. The J segment lost 4 bases and the V segment lost 0 bases, leaving 7 bases of the junction unmatched. CDR3 size: 16 residues.